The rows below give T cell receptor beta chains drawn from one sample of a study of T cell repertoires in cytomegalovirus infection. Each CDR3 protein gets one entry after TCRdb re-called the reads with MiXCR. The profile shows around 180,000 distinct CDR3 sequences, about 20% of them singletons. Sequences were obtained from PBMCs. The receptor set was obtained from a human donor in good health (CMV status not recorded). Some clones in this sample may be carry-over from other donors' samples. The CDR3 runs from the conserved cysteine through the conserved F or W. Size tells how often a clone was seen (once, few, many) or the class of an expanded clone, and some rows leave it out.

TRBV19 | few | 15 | CASSTSRDRNSPLHF
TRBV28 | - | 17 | CASSFLAGTGFGEKLFF
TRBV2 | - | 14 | CASSSTGSTDTQYF
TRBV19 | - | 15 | CASKFQLAGRNEQFF
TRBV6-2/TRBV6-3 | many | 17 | CASSYRVENRFSYEQYF
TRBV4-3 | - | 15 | CASSQEVNPRTEAFF
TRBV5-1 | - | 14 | CASSLGTGMNEQFF
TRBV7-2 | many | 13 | CASSSGTHNEQFF
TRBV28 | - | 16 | CASRGWGQGAPDEQFF
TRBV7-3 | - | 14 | CASSFSGSNNEQLF
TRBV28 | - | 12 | CASTTHRGEQYF
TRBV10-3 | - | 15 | CAISGGTPANYGYTF
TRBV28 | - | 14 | CASSPGSANEKLFF
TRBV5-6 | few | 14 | CASSLGNRGTEAFF
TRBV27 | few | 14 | CASSLFSAQETQYF
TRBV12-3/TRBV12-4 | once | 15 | CASSLLSQVTDTQYF
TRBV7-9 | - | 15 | CASSFRSDGGGEQYF
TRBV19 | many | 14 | CASSEVAGVYEQFF
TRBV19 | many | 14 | CASNWGRGNTEAFF
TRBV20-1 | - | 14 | CSARTGRLKDTQYF
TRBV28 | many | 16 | CASSLWVARSGQPQHF
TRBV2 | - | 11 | CASSDGYEQYF
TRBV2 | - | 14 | CASRPGQGNYGYTF
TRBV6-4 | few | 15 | CASSDSDLASGELFF
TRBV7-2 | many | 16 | CASSSGQVRGSQPQHF
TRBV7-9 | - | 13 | CASSLDGYTEAFF
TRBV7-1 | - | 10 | CASGTTEAFF
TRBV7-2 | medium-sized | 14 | CASSFLSENTEAFF
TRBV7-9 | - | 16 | CASSSGLAGASGEQFF
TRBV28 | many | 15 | CASSLGGQAMSEQYF
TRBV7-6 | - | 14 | CASSASQGGYGYTF
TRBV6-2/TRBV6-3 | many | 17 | CASSYVAQVGGYNEQFF
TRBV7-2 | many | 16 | CASSFQGAGGNQPQHF
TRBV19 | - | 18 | CASSIATSGRHFTDTQYF
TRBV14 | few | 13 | CASSHDSNYGYTF
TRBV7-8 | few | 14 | CASSLVRGLETQYF